These 5 T cell receptor beta chains were sequenced from one sample in a study of T cells in narcolepsy. Sequenced by immunoSEQ multiplex PCR; TCRdb stores in-frame clones only, minus some. This sample carries around 16,000 clones, over 75% of them seen once, and the ten largest clones take about two fifths. Sequencing input: memory (CD45RA-) CD4+ T cells from blood. The receptors originated from a human donor in good health.

There are a few counts of this clone. V is TRBV5-6 and J is TRBJ2-6, with D tentatively TRBD2 (6 bases). Trimming removed 1 base at V and 4 bases at J, with 21 bases between. In germline, CDR1 is SGHDT, CDR2 YYEEEE. The CDR3 contains 19 residues. The DNA of the CDR3 is TGTGCCAGCAGCTTGCAGGGACGGGGGAGAACTGAAGGGGCCAACGTCCTGACTTTC. Protein sequence: CASSLQGRGRTEGANVLTF.

The chain employs TRBV7-2 and TRBJ2-1, with 9 positions matching TRBD1. In germline, CDR1 is SGHTA, CDR2 FQGNSA. V shed 4 bases, J shed 6 bases, and the junction held 7 bases outside the gene matches. CDR3 length equals 15 residues. The CDR3 bases are TGTGCCAGCAGCTCTGGACAGGGGTACGGCAATGAGCAGTTCTTC. It translates to CASSSGQGYGNEQFF.

The sample holds one count of this clone. V gene TRBV9 combines with J gene TRBJ1-5; TRBD1 is a possible D gene (5 bases). V shed 3 bases and J shed 0 bases, with 7 bases lying between them. Germline CDR1 and CDR2: SGDLS and YYNGEE. This CDR3 region has 14 residues. This CDR3 reads CASSAGHSNQPQHF. Written as DNA, the CDR3 is TGTGCCAGCAGCGCAGGACATAGCAATCAGCCCCAGCATTTT.

The chain recombines TRBV10-3 with TRBJ2-5, with D possibly being TRBD1 or TRBD2 (6 bases each). The germline V and J ends were trimmed by 2 bases and 4 bases, with 8 bases remaining between them. Germline loops: CDR1 ENHRY, CDR2 SYGVKD. This CDR3 region has 13 residues. CDR3 protein: CAISERGVETQYF. The CDR3 DNA follows: TGTGCCATCAGTGAGAGGGGGGTAGAGACCCAGTACTTC.

The chain recombines TRBV27 with TRBJ2-3; the D gene is possibly TRBD2 (5 bases). The length of the CDR3 is 14 residues. Germline V gene data show CDR1 as MNHEY and CDR2 as SMNVEV (reference sequence). Trimming pared 5 bases from V and 8 bases from J, leaving 17 bases between. The CDR3 DNA reads as TGTGCCAGCAGTCTCCTCCAGCTTGGGAGTACGCAGTATTTT. It encodes CASSLLQLGSTQYF.